The source of this TCR beta chain is a study of cytomegalovirus exposure and HLA in healthy donors. Points from the study as a whole: The TCR clusters that emerged in the first cohort tended, a later analysis found, to co-occur in the roughly 130 validation repertoires.

The assay was immunoSEQ multiplex PCR, and TCRdb's table has in-frame clones only and misses some. The data show around 98,000 clones, with around 88% seen just once and 3% to 4.5% held by the top ten. Comments on this clone: Its antigen is unknown. One junction end does not reproduce the germline sequence, and a read error may be involved.

Germline V gene lookup returns CDR1 SGHDT and CDR2 YYEEEE. This CDR3 spans 13 amino acids. The chain has TRBV5-6 and TRBJ2-7, with TRBD1 matching over 7 bases. The TCR was taken from a woman younger than 45 in good health and CMV-seronegative. The sequenced sample consisted of PBMCs. The CDR3 reads CASRLDRSYEQYF. CDR3 nucleotides: TGTGCCAGCAGGTTGGACAGGTCCTACGAGCAGTACTTC.